The entry that follows covers one T cell receptor (beta chain) sequence. The entry originates in a study of T cell changes during pregnancy in multiple sclerosis. The germline V gene encodes CDR1 LNHDA and CDR2 SQIVND (reference sequence). V lost 5 bases, J lost 4 bases, and 4 bases stayed unmatched. The CDR3 totals 14 residues. Assay: immunoSEQ multiplex PCR; the TCRdb copy retains only in-frame clones and omits some. The data show 40,000 or so clones, 91% seen once. The chain combines TRBV19 with TRBJ1-5, with TRBD1 matching 8 bases. The origin of this receptor is a female donor with multiple sclerosis, enrolled in a pregnancy study. Sequences were derived from CD8+ T cells from peripheral blood mononuclear cells, sampled in the second trimester of pregnancy. The CDR3 DNA sequence: TGTGCCAGTAGTCCGGACAGGGCGAATCAGCCCCAGCATTTT. Residues: CASSPDRANQPQHF. The full variable domain, rest sourced from reference TRBV19 and TRBJ1-5, is DGGITQSPKYLFRKEGQNVTLSCEQNLNHDAMYWYRQDPGQGLRLIYYSQIVNDFQKGDIAEGYSVSREKKESFPLTVTSAQKNPTAFYLCASSPDRANQPQHFGDGTRLSIL.